The rows below give T cell receptor beta chains drawn from one sample of a study of Graves' ophthalmopathy and Graves' hyperthyroidism. TCRdb re-called the multiplex PCR reads with MiXCR, one entry per CDR3 protein. The sample contains about 590,000 distinct CDR3 sequences, less than 45% of which appear only once. The sample comprised peripheral blood or thyroid tissue (not recorded which). These receptors all come from an adult man with Graves' hyperthyroidism. CDR3s include the opening cysteine and the closing phenylalanine or tryptophan. Each record gives: D gene, clone size, J gene, V gene, CDR3 DNA, CDR3 protein. A D gene is named only where the DNA matches it firmly. Expanded clones are given a class, and other clones once, few, many or no size at all.

>NA|many|TRBJ2-6|TRBV10-3
TGTGCCATCAGTGAGTCGAGTGCCGGGACTGGGGCCAACGTCCTGACTTTC
CAISESSAGTGANVLTF
>TRBD1|NA|TRBJ1-2|TRBV20-1
TGCAGTGCGGAAGGGACAGATTCAGTTGGGTACACCTTC
CSAEGTDSVGYTF
>TRBD1|NA|TRBJ1-3|TRBV6-6
TGTGCCAGCAGTCTCTGGACAGGGTCTGGAAACACCATATATTTT
CASSLWTGSGNTIYF
>NA|many|TRBJ2-3|TRBV2
TGTGCCAGCACCGGGGGAGGCACCGATACGCAGTATTTT
CASTGGGTDTQYF
>TRBD2|many|TRBJ2-7|TRBV10-3
TGTGCCACCCAACACCGCGGGGGGACCTACGAGCAGTACTTC
CATQHRGGTYEQYF
>NA|NA|TRBJ2-2|TRBV12-3/TRBV12-4
TGTGCCAGCAGTTTCGCAGGGACGAACACCGGGGGGCTGTTTTTT
CASSFAGTNTGGLFF
>TRBD1|NA|TRBJ2-7|TRBV7-9
TGTGCCAGCAGCTACGGACAGGGAATGGGGGAGCAGTACTTC
CASSYGQGMGEQYF
>NA|few|TRBJ1-1|TRBV12-3/TRBV12-4
TGTGCCAGCAGTTTCTGGGGCCCGAACACTGAAGCTTTCTTT
CASSFWGPNTEAFF
>NA|NA|TRBJ1-1|TRBV20-1
TGCAGTGCTAGATTGTCGTGGGACGGAGAAGCTTTCTTT
CSARLSWDGEAFF
>NA|NA|TRBJ2-1|TRBV20-1
TGCAGTTCCAGGGGTGTACTAGCGAAGTACAATGAGCAGTTCTTC
CSSRGVLAKYNEQFF
>NA|few|TRBJ2-5|TRBV7-2
TGTGCCAGCTCACTTCCGCGAGGGGTCATGGAGACCCAGTACTTC
CASSLPRGVMETQYF
>NA|few|TRBJ2-3|TRBV29-1
TGCAGCGTTGTTGACTCTCCTTCTAGCACAGATACGCAGTATTTT
CSVVDSPSSTDTQYF
>NA|NA|TRBJ2-1|TRBV19
TGTGCCAGTAAAGAAGGGGGTTTGTACAATGAGCAGTTCTTC
CASKEGGLYNEQFF
>NA|many|TRBJ2-7|TRBV5-4
TGTGCCAGTACGATTCAGGGGTCCAACGAGCAGTACTTC
CASTIQGSNEQYF
>NA|few|TRBJ1-4|TRBV19
TGTGCCAGTAGTATGTCCGGGACCATGAATGAAAAACTGTTTTTT
CASSMSGTMNEKLFF
>TRBD1|many|TRBJ1-6|TRBV20-1
TGCAGTGCTAGAGACCCGGGACAGGGTATTATGTTGGGTTCACCCCTCCACTTT
CSARDPGQGIMLGSPLHF
>NA|once|TRBJ1-2|TRBV7-2
TGTGCCAGCAGCTCATCCACAGGGAACTATGGCTACACCTTC
CASSSSTGNYGYTF
>NA|few|TRBJ2-5|TRBV6-6
TGTGCCAGCAGACGCAGGGTTCCCCGCCGAACGGAGACCCAGTACTTC
CASRRRVPRRTETQYF
>TRBD1|once|TRBJ1-2|TRBV7-9
TGTGCCAGCAGGGAGGGGACAGCCCCTGGCTACACCTTC
CASREGTAPGYTF
>NA|many|TRBJ2-5|TRBV2
TGTGCCAGCAGTGATCCCCGGGCCGGGGAGACCCAGTACTTC
CASSDPRAGETQYF
>NA|NA|TRBJ2-5|TRBV29-1
TGCAGCGTTGAAGATTGGGGCAGGGGAGAGACCCAGTACTTC
CSVEDWGRGETQYF
>NA|many|TRBJ1-3|TRBV9
TGTGCCAGCAGCCTGCCGGCATCCTCTGGAAACACCATATATTTT
CASSLPASSGNTIYF
>TRBD1|many|TRBJ1-2|TRBV24-1
TGTGCCACCAGTGACACACAGGGGGCGGACGGCTACACCTTC
CATSDTQGADGYTF
>NA|once|TRBJ2-7|TRBV2
TGTGCCAGCAGCTGGACAGCACTCTACGAGCAGTACTTC
CASSWTALYEQYF
>TRBD1|few|TRBJ1-1|TRBV19
TGTGCCAGTAGTATTTTGCGGGGACAGATCACTGAAGCTTTCTTT
CASSILRGQITEAFF